This T cell receptor beta chain was observed in a study of regulatory T cells in long-lasting Graves disease. The study's findings and limits: TRBV28, TRBJ1-2 and TRBJ2-5 were favored in persistent disease.

In its sample, this clonotype was seen many times. What it binds is not known. Stated time point: newly diagnosed GD, antithyroid drugs for less than 3 months. Extracted PBMC RNA gave rise to the TCR library. Germline CDR1 and CDR2: MNHEY and SMNVEV (reference sequence). Trimming left V 6 bases short and J 2 bases short, with 15 bases between. The CDR3 contains 15 residues. CDR3 regions were amplified by Arm-PCR using iRepertoire HTBI primers to build TCR beta libraries. TCRdb redid the calling of the multiplex PCR reads with MiXCR, one entry per CDR3 protein. The table includes 400,000 to 500,000 distinct CDR3 sequences, 16% detected once. These data are also associated with another study on T cells in Graves' hyperthyroidism and ophthalmopathy. That work contributes: Hyperthyroidism, newly diagnosed and lasting under 2 months, affected patients aged 18 to 65. The HTBI primer set was used in a first-round RT-PCR of the TCR CDR3.

The chain couples TRBV27 to TRBJ2-3, with D perhaps assigned TRBD1 or TRBD2 (5 bases each). The sequence derives from a woman under 30 with Graves disease. Material: peripheral blood mononuclear cells (PBMCs), obtained at new diagnosis, from a patient treated with antithyroid drugs. CDR3 DNA sequence: TGTGCCAGCAGACAGGAGGCATCCTTCACAGATACGCAGTATTTT. Translating gives CASRQEASFTDTQYF.